This is a list of T cell receptor beta chains from one sample in a study of graft-versus-host responses after intestinal transplantation. The table came from immunoSEQ multiplex PCR; TCRdb's copy has only in-frame clones and leaves some out. The sample shows around 29,000 clones, around 92% of them seen only once. The source material was PBMCs, sampled approximately 69 days after intestinal transplant. The receptor source for this set is a human patient who received an intestinal transplant, so some T cells may come from the graft donor. CDR3s include the opening cysteine and the closing phenylalanine or tryptophan. A D gene is named only where the DNA matches it firmly. A row's size may be missing; if present it is once, few, many or a size class.

j_gene,abundance,v_gene,d_gene,CDR3nt,CDR3aa
TRBJ2-2,NA,TRBV27,NA,TGTGCCAGCAGTCCCCTAGCGCCGAACACCGGGGAGCTGTTTTTT,CASSPLAPNTGELFF
TRBJ1-6,NA,TRBV5-5,NA,TGTGCCAGCAGCTTGGATCCCACCTATAATTCACCCCTCCACTTT,CASSLDPTYNSPLHF
TRBJ2-7,NA,TRBV5-4,TRBD2,TGTGCCAGCAGCTCCAAGGCGGGAGTCTACGAGCAGTACTTC,CASSSKAGVYEQYF
TRBJ2-3,NA,TRBV7-6,TRBD2,TGTGCCAGCAGCTTAACGGGCGGGAGGGTCACGGATACGCAGTATTTT,CASSLTGGRVTDTQYF
TRBJ1-1,NA,TRBV19,NA,TGTGCCAGTAGTATAGATGGCCGGGGGACCTACGATGAAGCTTTCTTT,CASSIDGRGTYDEAFF
TRBJ2-1,NA,TRBV30,NA,TGTGCCTGGAGGCCGGTTGAGGGTCATTGGTATGAGCAGTTCTTC,CAWRPVEGHWYEQFF
TRBJ2-1,NA,TRBV27,NA,TGTGCCAGCAGTTTATCGGTCCAGCAGGGGCAGTTCTTC,CASSLSVQQGQFF
TRBJ1-5,few,TRBV21-1,NA,TGTGCCAGCCCAACCCCAGGGACAGATAGCAATCAGCCCCAGCATTTT,CASPTPGTDSNQPQHF
TRBJ2-7,NA,TRBV30,TRBD1,TGTGCCTGGAGTTTCGGGACAGGCGCTTACGAGCAGTACTTC,CAWSFGTGAYEQYF
TRBJ2-7,NA,TRBV13,NA,TGTGCCAGCAGCCCCAAAGCCGGTTACGAGCAGTACTTC,CASSPKAGYEQYF
TRBJ2-7,NA,TRBV7-8,NA,TGTGCCAGCAGCTTAGTGCGGCAGGGCAACTACGAGCAGTACTTC,CASSLVRQGNYEQYF
TRBJ1-1,once,TRBV27,NA,TGTGCCAGCAGTCCACTCCCCGGAACTGAAGCTTTCTTT,CASSPLPGTEAFF
TRBJ2-7,NA,TRBV27,NA,TGTGCCAGCAAGACACTTCGCTCCTACGAGCAGTACTTC,CASKTLRSYEQYF
TRBJ2-1,NA,TRBV9,NA,TGTGCCAGCAGCGTACTCGGAGTTAAGACAGACAGGTGGGGATACAATGAGCAGTTCTTC,CASSVLGVKTDRWGYNEQFF
TRBJ2-3,NA,TRBV7-6,NA,TGTGCCAGCAGCAGGACTGAGAGCACAGATACGCAGTATTTT,CASSRTESTDTQYF
TRBJ1-6,few,TRBV4-1,NA,TGCGCCAGCAGCCACCCCGACAGTTCCTATAATTCACCCCTCCACTTT,CASSHPDSSYNSPLHF
TRBJ2-7,NA,TRBV7-2,NA,TGTGCCAGCAGCTTCTCCACAGGGAACGTCTACGAGCAGTACTTC,CASSFSTGNVYEQYF
TRBJ1-6,NA,TRBV27,TRBD1,TGTGCCAGCAGTTACGGGACAGAGAATTCACCCCTCCACTTT,CASSYGTENSPLHF
TRBJ1-2,NA,TRBV28,TRBD1,TGTGCCAGCAGTCCGAGGACAGGGGCCTATGGCTACACCTTC,CASSPRTGAYGYTF
TRBJ2-1,NA,TRBV19,NA,TGTGCCACCACCCAAGTACTCGGGGGCTCCTACAATGAGCAGTTCTTC,CATTQVLGGSYNEQFF
TRBJ2-5,few,TRBV7-9,NA,TGTGCCAGCAGCGCCAAGCAGGTGGGGAGGCACCAAGAGACCCAGTACTTC,CASSAKQVGRHQETQYF
TRBJ2-7,NA,TRBV9,NA,TGTGCCAGCAGCTTGGAGGAGGCCTACGAGCAGTACTTC,CASSLEEAYEQYF
TRBJ2-1,NA,TRBV7-9,TRBD2,TGTGCCAGCAGCTTAAGTAGCGGGCCTTACAATGAGCAGTTCTTC,CASSLSSGPYNEQFF
TRBJ2-6,NA,TRBV5-1,TRBD1,TGCGCCAGCAGCTTGATTGCGTTGGACAGGCTTTCCTCTGGGGCCAACGTCCTGACTTTC,CASSLIALDRLSSGANVLTF
TRBJ2-3,NA,TRBV5-6,NA,TGTGCCAGCAGTTTCGGGGGACGCACAGATACGCAGTATTTT,CASSFGGRTDTQYF
TRBJ2-7,NA,TRBV27,TRBD1,TGTGCCAGCCGGAACAGGGGTCCGACCTACGAGCAGTACTTC,CASRNRGPTYEQYF
TRBJ1-2,once,TRBV5-1,TRBD1,TGCGCCAGCAGCTTTACCGGGACAGCCTATGGCTACACCTTC,CASSFTGTAYGYTF
TRBJ2-7,once,TRBV14,TRBD2,TGTGCCAGCAGCCAAACCGGACTAGCGGACTCCTACGAGCAGTACTTC,CASSQTGLADSYEQYF
TRBJ2-1,few,TRBV7-2,NA,TGTGCCAGCAGCGTGGCTAGCGACCGCAATGAGCAGTTCTTC,CASSVASDRNEQFF
TRBJ2-1,NA,TRBV23-1,TRBD1,TGCGCCAGCAGATGTCGAGACAGGGGCTACAATGAGCAGTTCTTC,CASRCRDRGYNEQFF
TRBJ2-5,once,TRBV7-8,TRBD2,TGTGCCAGCAGCTTAGTATCCTCGGCGGGAGTACAAGAGACCCAGTACTTC,CASSLVSSAGVQETQYF
TRBJ2-5,NA,TRBV7-7,NA,TGTGCCAGCAGCTTAGATCGACTAGACCAGACCCAGTACTTC,CASSLDRLDQTQYF
TRBJ1-5,NA,TRBV4-3,NA,TGCGCCAGCAGTCTACAGGGCGGTGGACAGCCCCAGCATTTT,CASSLQGGGQPQHF
TRBJ2-1,NA,TRBV30,TRBD1,TGTGCCTGGAGCGCCGGGACAGGGATCTACAATGAGCAGTTCTTC,CAWSAGTGIYNEQFF
TRBJ1-1,NA,TRBV5-6,TRBD1,TGTGCCAGCAGCTTGGGGACAGGGGTAGTCATGAACACTGAAGCTTTCTTT,CASSLGTGVVMNTEAFF
TRBJ2-6,once,TRBV7-9,NA,TGTGCCAGCAGCTCGCCCGGGGCCAACGTCCTGACTTTC,CASSSPGANVLTF
TRBJ1-2,NA,TRBV4-3,NA,TGCGCCAGCAGCCAAGATGGGGGGCCCGGCTATGGCTACACCTTC,CASSQDGGPGYGYTF
TRBJ1-5,NA,TRBV10-2,NA,TGCGCCAGCAGAGCTGACGGGTGGAATCAGCCCCAGCATTTT,CASRADGWNQPQHF
TRBJ2-7,NA,TRBV10-3,TRBD1,TGTGCCATCAGTGAGTCAGGGACAGGGACCTACGAGCAGTACTTC,CAISESGTGTYEQYF
TRBJ2-3,once,TRBV5-3,TRBD2,TGTGCCAGAAGCTTGGCGGAGTCTAGCGGGGCAACAGATACGCAGTATTTT,CARSLAESSGATDTQYF
TRBJ2-6,NA,TRBV7-9,NA,TGTGCCAGCAGCTTCGGCTTCTACAGGGACCCCAACGTCCTGACTTTC,CASSFGFYRDPNVLTF
TRBJ2-7,NA,TRBV4-1,NA,TGCGCCAGCAGCGAAAGGCAGTTTTTAGAAGCCGAGCAGTACTTC,CASSERQFLEAEQYF
TRBJ1-1,NA,TRBV7-8,NA,TGTGCCAGCAGCCCTTCAAGACGGCAGCCCGAAGCTTTCTTT,CASSPSRRQPEAFF
TRBJ2-5,NA,TRBV11-2,NA,TGTGCCAGCAGCTTGGCCCCACTGTCTGAGGAGACCCAGTACTTC,CASSLAPLSEETQYF
TRBJ1-2,NA,TRBV18,NA,TGTGCCAGCTCACCACGTCGGGGGCCTGATGGCTACACCTTC,CASSPRRGPDGYTF
TRBJ2-6,NA,TRBV6-4,TRBD1,TGTGCCAGCAGCCCCGACAGGGCCGGGGCCAACGTCCTGACTTTC,CASSPDRAGANVLTF
TRBJ2-6,NA,TRBV29-1,TRBD1,TGCAGCGTTGTAGCCGGGCAGGGGGCGCGCCTGGCCAACGTCCTGACTTTC,CSVVAGQGARLANVLTF
TRBJ2-7,NA,TRBV7-2,NA,TGTGCCAGCAGCTTACAAGAGCTCACAGATCAGTACTTC,CASSLQELTDQYF
TRBJ2-7,NA,TRBV5-4,TRBD2,TGTGCCAGCAGCTTGTTCGCGGGAGCAGGCTACGAGCAGTACTTC,CASSLFAGAGYEQYF
TRBJ1-1,NA,TRBV2,NA,TGTGCCAGCAGTGGGGACGTTCAGACTGAAGCTTTCTTT,CASSGDVQTEAFF
TRBJ2-2,NA,TRBV4-1,NA,TGCGCCAGCAGCCCTACTAGCAGATCGAACACCGGGGAGCTGTTTTTT,CASSPTSRSNTGELFF
TRBJ2-7,NA,TRBV7-9,TRBD2,TGTGCCAGCAGCTCATCCCCCCGACTAGCGGGAGACGAGCAGTACTTC,CASSSSPRLAGDEQYF
TRBJ2-3,NA,TRBV6-4,TRBD1,TGTGCCAGCAGTGAATCTCCCGGGACAGGGGTAGATACGCAGTATTTT,CASSESPGTGVDTQYF
TRBJ1-1,NA,TRBV5-6,NA,TGTGCCAGCAGCTTCCTGGGGGACACTGAAGCTTTCTTT,CASSFLGDTEAFF
TRBJ2-1,NA,TRBV4-3,TRBD2,TGCGCCAGCAGCCAAGATGAACTAGCGGGGGGAAGCTCCTACAATGAGCAGTTCTTC,CASSQDELAGGSSYNEQFF